A single sample is the source of the 18 T cell receptor beta chains below, sequenced in a study of T cells in narcolepsy. No antigen has been assigned to these receptors. Produced via immunoSEQ multiplex PCR; TCRdb's table is partial and in-frame only. The data show about 1,700 clones, with approximately 23% seen just once and approximately 15% held by the top ten. Material for sequencing was cultured CD4+ T cells from cerebrospinal fluid. All receptors come from a human donor with narcolepsy.

This clone was seen a handful of times. This chain uses TRBV4-2 with TRBJ2-2; 12 nucleotides agree with TRBD1. This CDR3 contains 18 residues. V was pared by 5 bases and J by 0 bases, with 7 bases of the junction left unmatched. Germline CDR1 reads LGHNA; CDR2 reads YNFKEQ. CDR3 protein: CASSFSGTGGANTGELFF. The CDR3 nucleotides read TGTGCCAGCAGCTTTTCCGGGACAGGGGGCGCGAACACCGGGGAGCTGTTTTTT.

The chain employs TRBV7-2 and TRBJ1-2, with D possibly matching TRBD1 (5 bases). Trimming shortened V by 5 bases and J by 8 bases, and 21 bases separated the two germline ends. Germline CDR1 SGHTA, CDR2 FQGNSA. This CDR3 has 15 residues. The CDR3, as DNA: TGTGCCAGCAGCGTGCCGGGCAGGGCCCTTAGGGGCTACACCTTC. Its protein product is CASSVPGRALRGYTF.

This clone was counted only a few times. The CDR3 protein is CASSLGKKTEAFF. DNA for the CDR3: TGTGCCAGCAGCTTGGGAAAAAAAACTGAAGCTTTCTTT. The chain recombines TRBV11-3 with TRBJ1-1; D not resolved. The CDR3 spans 13 residues. The V and J ends lost 3 bases and 5 bases respectively, with 10 bases between them. Germline-derived CDR1 and CDR2 are SGHNT and YENEEA.

This clone is labeled large. This rearrangement joins TRBV12-5 to TRBJ2-3, with TRBD1 matching 9 bases. The CDR3 is made up of 15 amino acids. The V gene's germline CDR1 is LGHNT and CDR2 FRNRAP. V lost 2 bases, J lost 3 bases, and 3 bases stayed unmatched. CDR3 sequence: CASGLTGQGTDTQYF. The CDR3 DNA is TGTGCTAGTGGTTTGACAGGACAGGGGACAGATACGCAGTATTTT.

The V gene is TRBV7-2, the J gene TRBJ2-2, with D tentatively TRBD2 (7 bases). CDR3 size: 15 residues. Trimming removed 5 bases from V and 5 bases from J, with 15 bases in between. CDR1 and CDR2 (germline): SGHTA, FQGNSA. The CDR3 protein is CASSRGGGETGELFF. The CDR3 DNA sequence: TGTGCCAGCAGCCGAGGCGGGGGCGAGACCGGGGAGCTGTTTTTT.

Only a few counts were recorded for this clone. The chain uses TRBV6-5 and TRBJ2-7; TRBD1 is a possible D gene (6 bases). The CDR3 runs 14 residues. V lost 5 bases and J 1 base, leaving 12 bases between the germline ends. Germline CDR1 reads MNHEY; CDR2 reads SVGAGI. CDR3 residues: CASSAGADSYEQYF. CDR3 sequence (DNA): TGTGCCAGCAGTGCAGGGGCTGATTCCTACGAGCAGTACTTC.

This clone was observed a few times. This rearrangement joins TRBV9 to TRBJ2-1, with TRBD2 matching over 13 bases. V trimming: 3 bases; J trimming: 4 bases; junction bases outside the gene matches: 1. The V gene's germline CDR1 is SGDLS and CDR2 YYNGEE. The CDR3 consists of 15 residues. The CDR3 protein is CASSATSGGYNEQFF. CDR3 coding DNA: TGTGCCAGCAGCGCGACTAGCGGGGGGTACAATGAGCAGTTCTTC.

By sample share, this clone is large (0.1 to 1%). This sequence joins TRBV4-1 and TRBJ1-2; 7 bases map to TRBD1. CDR1 and CDR2 from the germline V gene are MGHRA and YSYEKL. V shed 1 base and J 4 bases; nucleotides not matched to a gene: 6. This CDR3 spans 15 amino acids. The CDR3 nucleotides read TGCGCCAGCAGCCAAGGAGACAGGGAGGGCTATGGCTACACCTTC. Protein: CASSQGDREGYGYTF.

This rearrangement joins TRBV11-2 to TRBJ1-6, with D perhaps matching TRBD1 (6 bases). Germline values: CDR1 SGHAT, CDR2 FQNNGV. V was cut by 0 bases and J by 8 bases, with 11 bases left in between. CDR3 length: 15 residues. CDR3: CASSLDGGDDSPLHF. CDR3 bases: TGTGCCAGCAGCTTAGACGGGGGCGACGATTCACCCCTCCACTTT. The full variable domain, with the rest looked up from reference TRBV11-2 and TRBJ1-6, is EAGVAQSPRYKIIEKRQSVAFWCNPISGHATLYWYQQILGQGPKLLIQFQNNGVVDDSQLPKDRFSAERLKGVDSTLKIQPAKLEDSAVYLCASSLDGGDDSPLHFGNGTRLTVT.

This clone was detected only once. The chain joins TRBV4-2 to TRBJ2-7; 9 bases match TRBD2. This CDR3 spans 15 amino acids. Germline CDR1 is LGHNA and CDR2 is YNFKEQ. Trimming cost V 11 bases and J 3 bases; bases outside gene matches: 14. CDR3 amino acids: CAPTGRGGGFYEQYF. The CDR3 DNA sequence: TGTGCCCCGACCGGGCGGGGGGGCGGGTTCTACGAGCAGTACTTC.

The table lists this clone with a few counts. This chain uses TRBV11-1 with TRBJ2-1, with a possible D match to TRBD2 (6 bases). Germline values: CDR1 SGHAT, CDR2 FQDESV (reference sequence). The length of the CDR3 is 14 residues. Trimming shortened V by 3 bases and J by 5 bases, and 11 bases separated the two germline ends. CDR3 protein: CASSFGGRDNEQFF. The DNA for the CDR3 is TGTGCCAGCAGCTTTGGAGGGCGGGACAATGAGCAGTTCTTC.

By proportion, this clone is large. This chain connects TRBV18 to TRBJ2-7; D is perhaps TRBD1 or TRBD2 (5 bases each). The V gene's germline CDR1 is KGHSH and CDR2 LQKENI. Trimming pared 2 bases from V and 6 bases from J, leaving 11 bases between. The CDR3 runs 13 residues. Here the CDR3 DNA reads TGTGCCAGCTCACCAAGGGACCGAGGCGAGCAGTACTTC. Translation: CASSPRDRGEQYF.

The chain uses TRBV9 and TRBJ1-1; D uncertain. The germline CDR1 and CDR2 sequences are SGDLS and YYNGEE. The CDR3 runs 14 residues. Trimming shortened V by 0 bases and J by 6 bases, and 12 bases separated the two germline ends. Written as DNA, the CDR3 is TGTGCCAGCAGCGTAGGATCGCTGTTAGCTGAAGCTTTCTTT. Encoded protein: CASSVGSLLAEAFF.

By sample share, this clone is medium-sized. V is TRBV10-3 and J is TRBJ1-1, with 9 bases aligning to TRBD1. This CDR3 is 15 amino acids long. Per the germline V gene, CDR1 is ENHRY and CDR2 is SYGVKD. With V trimmed by 10 bases and J by 4 bases, 13 bases remained unmatched. The CDR3 DNA reads as TGTGCCACCGGGACAGGGACTCGAGAGGGCACTGAAGCTTTCTTT. It codes for CATGTGTREGTEAFF.

V is TRBV5-5 and J is TRBJ1-1; 8 bases agree with TRBD1. Germline lookup yields CDR1 SGHKS and CDR2 YYEKEE (reference sequence). The CDR3 runs 13 residues. Unmatched junction bases numbered 1, after V lost 2 bases and J lost 4 bases. The CDR3 region has the DNA TGTGCCAGCAGCTTTACAGGGGGCACTGAAGCTTTCTTT. Translation: CASSFTGGTEAFF.

This clone was detected a few times. The gene calls are TRBV4-2 and TRBJ2-5; 9 bases are a match to TRBD2. V trimming: 5 bases; J trimming: 5 bases; junction bases outside the gene matches: 9. This CDR3 spans 15 amino acids. Germline CDR1 and CDR2: LGHNA and YNFKEQ. The CDR3 sequence: CASSFQAGGRETQYF. The CDR3 region has the DNA TGTGCCAGCAGCTTTCAAGCGGGGGGTAGGGAGACCCAGTACTTC.

This chain joins TRBV6-5 and TRBJ1-1, with D tentatively TRBD1 (5 bases). Germline values: CDR1 MNHEY, CDR2 SVGAGI. This CDR3 region has 12 residues. Trimming removed 5 bases at V and 7 bases at J, with 11 bases between. CDR3 sequence: CASSLRDGEAFF. As DNA, the CDR3 is TGTGCCAGCAGTCTCCGGGACGGTGAAGCTTTCTTT.

Remarks on this clone: The junction does not match germline at one end; this may be a read error. V gene TRBV5-4 combines with J gene TRBJ1-4; 9 positions agree with TRBD1. CDR1 and CDR2 from the germline V gene are SGHNT and YYREEE (reference sequence). The CDR3 runs to 15 residues. The CDR3 DNA is TGTGCCAGCAGCCAAGGATACGGGACAGGGATGGCCTTAATCTTT. This codes for CASSQGYGTGMALIF.